The sequence of this T cell receptor (beta chain) was determined in a study of shared clonotypes between healthy human individuals. Findings and limits, study-wide: Naive subsets tended to show greater estimated richness than memory subsets.

As regards this clone: Its antigen is unidentified.

The sorted-subset replicate PCRs were given around 200 ng DNA, which is 31,000 or so T cell genomes. Sequencing used immunoSEQ multiplex PCR; TCRdb keeps in-frame clones, though not all of them. The sample gives 850,000 to 1,200,000 clones, about 75% of which show up once; approximately 1.5% is in the top ten. From germline, CDR1 is LNHDA and CDR2 SQIVND (reference sequence). Deletions cut 4 bases from V and 2 bases from J, with 18 bases between. This CDR3 region has 17 residues. The source of this sequence is a man between 18 and 29 years old in good health. J is TRBJ1-5 and V is TRBV19; TRBD1 is a possible D gene (5 bases). Specimen: memory CD4+ T cells sorted from blood. Described subset: CD45RA-negative fraction. CDR3 bases: TGTGCCAGTAGTACGCCCCCCGGGTTAGGGGGCAATCAGCCCCAGCATTTT. This encodes CASSTPPGLGGNQPQHF.